The 13 T cell receptor beta chains listed next were all sequenced from one sample in a study of Graves' ophthalmopathy and Graves' hyperthyroidism. Researchers took RNA transcripts and amplified TCR beta CDR3 regions from them. First-round RT-PCR employed HTBI primers, with a second-round multiplex PCR after it. TCRdb reprocessed the multiplex PCR reads with MiXCR, giving one entry per CDR3 protein. The sample yields 600,000 to 650,000 distinct CDR3 sequences, about 24% seen once. The sequenced sample was peripheral blood. The source of these receptors is a woman under 30 with stable Graves' hyperthyroidism. Some clones in this sample may be carry-over from other donors' samples.

This clonotype was counted at least ten times. This rearrangement joins TRBV14 to TRBJ2-5; tentative D call: TRBD2 (6 bases). The V and J ends lost 2 bases and 2 bases respectively, with 12 bases between them. CDR1 SGHDN and CDR2 FVKESK come from the germline V gene. The CDR3 is 15 residues long. The CDR3 DNA reads TGTGCCAGCAGCCAACAATTGGGGGGACAAGAGACCCAGTACTTC. This codes for CASSQQLGGQETQYF.

This clonotype was seen a few times. The rearrangement uses TRBV11-1 and TRBJ2-2; the match to TRBD1 covers 8 bases. Germline assignment: CDR1 SGHAT and CDR2 FQDESV (reference sequence). This CDR3 region has 16 residues. The junction had 4 bases not matched to a gene; V was cut back by 4 bases and J by 0 bases. CDR3 amino acids: CASSSRTGTNTGELFF. The CDR3 DNA sequence: TGTGCCAGCAGCTCCCGGACAGGGACGAACACCGGGGAGCTGTTTTTT. Full variable domain (outside the CDR3, taken from reference TRBV11-1 and TRBJ2-2): EAEVAQSPRYKITEKSQAVAFWCDPISGHATLYWYRQILGQGPELLVQFQDESVVDDSQLPKDRFSAERLKGVDSTLKIQPAELGDSAMYLCASSSRTGTNTGELFFGEGSRLTVL.

There are many counts of this clonotype. CDR3 sequence (DNA): TGCAGCGTTAGGGACAGCTACGATCAGCCCCAGCATTTT. Its protein product is CSVRDSYDQPQHF. The gene calls are TRBV29-1 and TRBJ1-5; 7 nucleotides match TRBD1. CDR1 SQVTM and CDR2 ANQGSEA come from the germline V gene. Trimming cost V 5 bases and J 5 bases; bases outside gene matches: 6. The CDR3 loop spans 13 amino acids. The whole variable domain, remainder taken from reference TRBV29-1 and TRBJ1-5, is SAVISQKPSRDICQRGTSLTIQCQVDSQVTMMFWYRQQPGQSLTLIATANQGSEATYESGFVIDKFPISRPNLTFSTLTVSNMSPEDSSIYLCSVRDSYDQPQHFGDGTRLSIL.

CDR3 DNA: TGCAGTGCTAGGGAGCCAGGGGGGGGAAACACTGAAGCTTTCTTT. It specifies CSAREPGGGNTEAFF. The gene calls are TRBV20-1 and TRBJ1-1; 7 bases align to TRBD1. The CDR3 length is 15 residues. Germline assignment: CDR1 DFQATT and CDR2 SNEGSKA (reference sequence). V gave up 3 bases and J gave up 2 bases; unmatched junction bases: 9.

As regards this clonotype: At one boundary the junction diverges from the germline segment, which might be a read error. The V and J genes are TRBV30 and TRBJ1-1; D is possibly TRBD1 (6 bases). There are 15 residues in the CDR3. Germline values: CDR1 GTSNPN, CDR2 SVGIG (reference sequence). CDR3 nucleotide sequence: TGTGCCTGGGGTGTCTCAGGGGTTTTAGTCACTGAAGCTTTCTTT. Its protein is CAWGVSGVLVTEAFF. Variable domain in full (rest from reference TRBV30 and TRBJ1-1): SQTIHQWPATLVQPVGSPLSLECTVEGTSNPNLYWYRQAAGRGLQLLFYSVGIGQISSEVPQNLSASRPQDRQFILSSKKLLLSDSGFYLCAWGVSGVLVTEAFFGQGTRLTVV.

This clonotype was observed at least ten times. The chain recombines TRBV20-1 with TRBJ1-6; 10 nucleotides match TRBD1. V lost 2 bases and J lost 11; bases outside the gene matches: 6. The CDR3 is made up of 14 amino acids. In germline, CDR1 is DFQATT, CDR2 SNEGSKA (reference sequence). The CDR3 coding sequence is TGCAGTGCTAGACTGACAGGGGGCTCTCCACCCCTCCACTTT. It is translated as CSARLTGGSPPLHF.

This clonotype was detected many times. The rearrangement uses TRBV2 and TRBJ2-7, with a weak D call TRBD1 (6 bases). The V end lost 5 bases, the J end lost 3 bases, and 11 bases lay between the germline ends. The germline V gene encodes CDR1 SNHLY and CDR2 FYNNEI. The CDR3 covers 13 residues. The CDR3 nucleotides are TGTGCCAGCAGTCAGGGGATTCTCTACGAGCAGTACTTC. This translates into CASSQGILYEQYF.

As concerns this clonotype: This may arise from a read error, as a much more abundant clone is one base away. V and J are TRBV6-1 and TRBJ2-7; D is possibly TRBD1 or TRBD2 (5 bases each). This CDR3 is built from 14 residues. Germline lookup yields CDR1 MNHNS and CDR2 SASEGT. Trimming removed 10 bases from V and 6 bases from J, with 22 bases in between. In DNA form, the CDR3 reads TGTGCCATCAGGGCCACTAGTATCTCACTCGAGCAGTACTTC. It codes for CAIRATSISLEQYF.

V and J are TRBV20-1 and TRBJ1-2, with a possible D match to TRBD1 (5 bases). In germline, CDR1 is DFQATT, CDR2 SNEGSKA (reference sequence). This CDR3 comprises 19 residues. Trimming took off 0 bases at V and 8 bases at J, with 31 bases between the two ends. CDR3 sequence reads: CSARDPYFLMQGPYGGYTF. The CDR3 nucleotides are TGCAGTGCTAGAGATCCATATTTCTTGATGCAGGGCCCTTATGGGGGCTACACCTTC.

This sequence joins TRBV5-1 and TRBJ1-6; D perhaps matches TRBD1 (5 bases). Trimming took 4 bases from V and 12 from J, leaving 20 bases between them. Germline V lookup: CDR1 SGHRS, CDR2 YFSETQ. The CDR3 sequence is 15 residues long. As DNA, the CDR3 is TGCGCCAGCAGCCTCGGGACCGACTATATTTTACCCCTCCACTTT. Translating gives CASSLGTDYILPLHF.

J is TRBJ1-3 and V is TRBV11-2; D not certain. This CDR3 spans 16 amino acids. Germline CDR1 is SGHAT and CDR2 is FQNNGV. V gave up 7 bases and J gave up 3 bases, with 19 bases separating them. CDR3 sequence reads: CASTQLPTRVGNTIYF. The CDR3 DNA follows: TGTGCCAGCACCCAACTGCCTACACGGGTTGGAAACACCATATATTTT.

V is TRBV9 and J is TRBJ1-2; the D gene is possibly TRBD1 (6 bases). CDR3 length equals 13 residues. V shed 2 bases and J shed 6 bases, with 11 bases lying between them. CDR1 is SGDLS, CDR2 YYNGEE, per germline. The CDR3 region has the DNA TGTGCCAGCAGCGTCTTCCAGGGGAATGGCTACACCTTC. Translation: CASSVFQGNGYTF.

This clonotype was seen ten or more times. The chain recombines TRBV12-3 or TRBV12-4 with TRBJ2-7, with TRBD1 matching over 9 bases. The J segment lost 12 bases and the V segment lost 7 bases, leaving 7 bases of the junction unmatched. This CDR3 is 11 amino acids long. CDR3 protein: CASTQGDRVYF. CDR3 bases: TGTGCCAGCACCCAGGGGGACAGGGTGTACTTC.